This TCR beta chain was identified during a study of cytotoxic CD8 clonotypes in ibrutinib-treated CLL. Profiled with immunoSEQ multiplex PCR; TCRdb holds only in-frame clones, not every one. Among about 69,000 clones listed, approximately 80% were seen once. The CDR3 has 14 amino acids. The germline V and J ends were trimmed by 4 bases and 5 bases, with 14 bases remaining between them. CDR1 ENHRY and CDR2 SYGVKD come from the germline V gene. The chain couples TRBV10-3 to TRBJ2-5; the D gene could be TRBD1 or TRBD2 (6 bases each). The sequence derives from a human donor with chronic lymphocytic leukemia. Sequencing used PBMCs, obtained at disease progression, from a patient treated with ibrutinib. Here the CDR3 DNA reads TGTGCCATCAGTGCCCTAGGGGGGCAGGAGACCCAGTACTTC. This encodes CAISALGGQETQYF.